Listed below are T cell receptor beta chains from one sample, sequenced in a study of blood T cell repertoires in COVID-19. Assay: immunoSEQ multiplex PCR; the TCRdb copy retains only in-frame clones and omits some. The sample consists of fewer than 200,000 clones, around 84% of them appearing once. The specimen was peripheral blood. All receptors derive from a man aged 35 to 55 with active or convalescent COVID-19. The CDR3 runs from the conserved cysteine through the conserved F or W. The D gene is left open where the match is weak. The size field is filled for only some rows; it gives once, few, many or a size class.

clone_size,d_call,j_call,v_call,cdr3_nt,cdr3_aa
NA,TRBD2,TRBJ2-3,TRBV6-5,TGTGCCAGCAGTTACTCGAGGGAGGGTTCGCAGTATTTT,CASSYSREGSQYF
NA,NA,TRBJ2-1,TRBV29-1,TGCAGCGTCCCGGACTCCGCGGGAGAGCAGTTCTTC,CSVPDSAGEQFF
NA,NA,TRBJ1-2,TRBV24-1,TGTGCCACCAGTGAGACCGACATCTATGGCTACACCTTC,CATSETDIYGYTF
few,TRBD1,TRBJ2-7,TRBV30,TGTGCCTGGAGCGGGACAGGGTTCGAGCAGTACTTC,CAWSGTGFEQYF
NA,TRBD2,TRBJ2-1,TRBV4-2,TGTGCCAGCAGCCAAGAACTAACTAGCGGGGGGTTGAATGAGCAGTTCTTC,CASSQELTSGGLNEQFF
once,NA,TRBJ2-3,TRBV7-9,TGTGCCAGCAGCGGGGGGAGCGGATCCACAGATACGCAGTATTTT,CASSGGSGSTDTQYF
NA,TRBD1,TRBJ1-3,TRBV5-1,TGCGCCAGCAGCTTGGATGGACAGGGCCAAGGAAACACCATATATTTT,CASSLDGQGQGNTIYF
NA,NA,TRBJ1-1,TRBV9,TGTGCCAGCAGCGTAGAATCGGGGAACACTGAAGCTTTCTTT,CASSVESGNTEAFF
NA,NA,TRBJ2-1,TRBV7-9,TGTGCCAGCAGCTTAGGAGCGGGACAAGCCATCAATGAGCAGTTCTTC,CASSLGAGQAINEQFF
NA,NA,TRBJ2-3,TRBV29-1,TGCAGCGTTGAAGTTCTCAGGGATACGCAGTATTTT,CSVEVLRDTQYF
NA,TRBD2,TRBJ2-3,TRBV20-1,TGCAGTGCCCTGACTAGCGGGATGGGGTATTTT,CSALTSGMGYF
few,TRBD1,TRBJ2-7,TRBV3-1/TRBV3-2,TGTGCCAGCAGGGACAGAAGGACAGGTCGACCCTACGAGCAGTACTTC,CASRDRRTGRPYEQYF
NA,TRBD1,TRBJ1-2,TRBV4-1,TGCGCCAGCAGCCCTACAGGGGGCACCTCGGAAGGCTACACCTTC,CASSPTGGTSEGYTF
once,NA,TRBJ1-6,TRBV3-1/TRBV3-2,TGTGCCAGCAGCCAAGCGGGGAGTAATTCACCCCTCCACTTT,CASSQAGSNSPLHF
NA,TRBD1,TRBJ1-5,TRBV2,TGTGCCAGCAGTCCTACAGGGGATAATCAGCCCCAGCATTTT,CASSPTGDNQPQHF
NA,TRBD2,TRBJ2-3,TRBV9,TGTGCCAGCAGCGCGGATAGCGGGGAGATAGATACGCAGTATTTT,CASSADSGEIDTQYF
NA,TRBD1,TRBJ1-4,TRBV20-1,TGCAGTGCTAGTTGGGACAGGGAGAATGAAAAACTGTTTTTT,CSASWDRENEKLFF
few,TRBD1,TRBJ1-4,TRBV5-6,TGTGCCAGCAGCTTGGCCACAGGGGGCGGATTCTTAGAAAAACTGTTTTTT,CASSLATGGGFLEKLFF
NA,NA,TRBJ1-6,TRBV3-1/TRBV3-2,TGTGCCAGCAGCCAAGGGGCGGTTGGGGCTGCCCTTAATTCACCCCTCCACTTT,CASSQGAVGAALNSPLHF
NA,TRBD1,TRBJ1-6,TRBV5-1,TGCGCCAGCAGCCGACAGGGGGCAGGAGATTCACCCCTCCACTTT,CASSRQGAGDSPLHF
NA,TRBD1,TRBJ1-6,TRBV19,TGTGCCAGTGCGGACAGGTCATATAATTCACCCCTCCACTTT,CASADRSYNSPLHF
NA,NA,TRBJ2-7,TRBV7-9,TGTGCCAGCAGCTTAGGAGGACAATACGAGCAGTACTTC,CASSLGGQYEQYF
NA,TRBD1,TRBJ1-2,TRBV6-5,TGTGCCAGCAGGACAGGGTTCAGTTATGGCTACACCTTC,CASRTGFSYGYTF
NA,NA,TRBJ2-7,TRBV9,TGTGCCAGCAGCGCAGCCGCGGGGTTCGACGAGCAGTACTTC,CASSAAAGFDEQYF
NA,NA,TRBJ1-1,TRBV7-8,TGTGCCAGCAGCATGAACAGGGCGGCCACTGAAGCTTTCTTT,CASSMNRAATEAFF
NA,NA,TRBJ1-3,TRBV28,TGTGCCAGCAGCCAGGGGATGTCCGCTAGCTCTGGAAACACCATATATTTT,CASSQGMSASSGNTIYF
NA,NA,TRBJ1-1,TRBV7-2,TGTGCCAGCAGCTTCGGTTCGAACACTGAAGCTTTCTTT,CASSFGSNTEAFF
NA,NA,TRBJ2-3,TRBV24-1,TGTGCCACCAGTGACTCCAGATCTAGCACAGATACGCAGTATTTT,CATSDSRSSTDTQYF
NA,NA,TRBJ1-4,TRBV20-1,TGCAGTGCTAGTAGGTCCCTCGGGTTTGCAACTAATGAAAAACTGTTTTTT,CSASRSLGFATNEKLFF
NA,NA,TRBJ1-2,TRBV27,TGTGCCAGCAGTTTACAGGGCTATGGCTACACCTTC,CASSLQGYGYTF
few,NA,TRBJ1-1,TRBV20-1,TGCAGTGCTAGTCAGGGTTTGGAAAAAACTGAAGCTTTCTTT,CSASQGLEKTEAFF
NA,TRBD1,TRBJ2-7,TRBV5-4,TGTGCCAGCAGCTTGGGGGGGACAGGGTCCTACGAGCAGTACTTC,CASSLGGTGSYEQYF
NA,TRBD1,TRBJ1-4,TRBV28,TGTGCCAGCAGTTTATACAGGGGGCCCGAAAAACTGTTTTTT,CASSLYRGPEKLFF
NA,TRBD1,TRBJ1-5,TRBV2,TGTGCCAGCAGATCGACAGGGATAGGGCCCCAGCATTTT,CASRSTGIGPQHF
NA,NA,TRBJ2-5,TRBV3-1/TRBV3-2,TGTGCCAGCATACCCCGGGGGACCCAGTACTTC,CASIPRGTQYF
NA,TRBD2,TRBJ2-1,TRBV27,TGTGCCAGCAGTTTTTCGGCGGGGGGCAGCTTGGGGCAGTTCTTC,CASSFSAGGSLGQFF
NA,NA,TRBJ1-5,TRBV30,TGTGCCTGGAGCTTGGGGGGGAGCAATCAGCCCCAGCATTTT,CAWSLGGSNQPQHF
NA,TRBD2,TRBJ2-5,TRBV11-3,TGTGCCAGCAGCACGGGACTAGCGGGGGCCCAAGAGACCCAGTACTTC,CASSTGLAGAQETQYF
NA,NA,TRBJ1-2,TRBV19,TGTGCCAGTAGTATTGGAGGGCCAGGGTATAACTATGGCTACACCTTC,CASSIGGPGYNYGYTF
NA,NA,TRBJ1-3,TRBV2,TGTGCCAGCAGTGAAGCCGTTGGAAACACCATATATTTT,CASSEAVGNTIYF
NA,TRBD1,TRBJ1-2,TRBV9,TGTGCCAGCAGCTACCACCAGGGACAGGGATCTATGGTGTATGGCTACACCTTC,CASSYHQGQGSMVYGYTF
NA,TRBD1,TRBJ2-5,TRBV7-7,TGTGCTAGCAGCCGCGGACAGGGGGTAGGGGAGACCCAGTACTTC,CASSRGQGVGETQYF
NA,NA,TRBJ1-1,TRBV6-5,TGTGCCAGCAGTTACGGGAGGGTAAGGAACACTGAAGCTTTCTTT,CASSYGRVRNTEAFF
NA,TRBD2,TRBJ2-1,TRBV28,TGTGCCAGCAGTAGCGGGGGGGCCAATGAGCAGTTCTTC,CASSSGGANEQFF
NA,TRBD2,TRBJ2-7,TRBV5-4,TGTGCCAGCAGCCAGGAGCGGGGCAGCTCCTACGAGCAGTACTTC,CASSQERGSSYEQYF
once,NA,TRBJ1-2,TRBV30,TGTGCCTGGAGCGAGGGAATGGTCTATGGCTACACCTTC,CAWSEGMVYGYTF